Detailed here is one T cell receptor beta chain. This entry belongs to a study of T cell repertoires in cytomegalovirus infection. Overall study context: It was the public TCR beta signatures that indicated both CMV infection and matching HLA type.

One entry per CDR3 protein results from TCRdb running MiXCR on the reads. The sample shows more than 200,000 distinct CDR3 sequences, roughly 9% of them seen only once. The clonotype originates from a human donor in good health (CMV status not recorded). Some clones in this sample may be carry-over from other donors' samples. The sequencing sample was made of PBMCs.

This chain's CDR3 is CASRERLNQPQHF. The CDR3 nucleotides read TGTGCCAGCAGAGAGCGGCTCAATCAGCCCCAGCATTTT. The chain combines TRBV2 with TRBJ1-5, with D unresolved. V lost 6 bases and J 3 bases, leaving 9 bases between the germline ends. Germline V lookup: CDR1 SNHLY, CDR2 FYNNEI. CDR3 length equals 13 residues.